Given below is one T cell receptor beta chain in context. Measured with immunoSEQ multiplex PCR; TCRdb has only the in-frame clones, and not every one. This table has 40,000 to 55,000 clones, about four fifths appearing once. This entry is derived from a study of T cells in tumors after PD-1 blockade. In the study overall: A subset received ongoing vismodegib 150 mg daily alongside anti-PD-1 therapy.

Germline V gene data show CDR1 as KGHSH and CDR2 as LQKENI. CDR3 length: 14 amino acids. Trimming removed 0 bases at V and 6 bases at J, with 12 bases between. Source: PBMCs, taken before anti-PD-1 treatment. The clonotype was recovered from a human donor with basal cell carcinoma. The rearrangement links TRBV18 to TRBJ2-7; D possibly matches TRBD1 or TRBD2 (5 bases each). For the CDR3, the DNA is TGTGCCAGCTCACCACCGGGACCACCCCTCGAGCAGTACTTC. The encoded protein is CASSPPGPPLEQYF. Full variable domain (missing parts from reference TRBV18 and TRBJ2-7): NAGVMQNPRHLVRRRGQEARLRCSPMKGHSHVYWYRQLPEEGLKFMVYLQKENIIDESGMPKERFSAEFPKEGPSILRIQQVVRGDSAAYFCASSPPGPPLEQYFGPGTRLTVT.